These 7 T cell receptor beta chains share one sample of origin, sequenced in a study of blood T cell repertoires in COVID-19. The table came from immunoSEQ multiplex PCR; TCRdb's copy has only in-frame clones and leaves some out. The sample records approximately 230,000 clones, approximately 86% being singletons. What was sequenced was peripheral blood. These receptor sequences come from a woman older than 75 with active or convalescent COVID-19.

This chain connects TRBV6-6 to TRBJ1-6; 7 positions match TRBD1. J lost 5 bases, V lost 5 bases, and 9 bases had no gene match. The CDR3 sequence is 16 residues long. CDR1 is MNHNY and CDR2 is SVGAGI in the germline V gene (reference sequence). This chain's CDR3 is CASSSQQGFDNSPLHF. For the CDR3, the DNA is TGTGCCAGCAGTAGCCAACAGGGGTTCGATAATTCACCCCTCCACTTT.

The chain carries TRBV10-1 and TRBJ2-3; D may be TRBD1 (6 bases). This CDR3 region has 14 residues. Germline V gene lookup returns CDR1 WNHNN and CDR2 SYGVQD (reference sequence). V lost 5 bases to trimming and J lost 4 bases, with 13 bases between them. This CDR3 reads CASSRGRGPDTQYF. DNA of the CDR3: TGCGCCAGCAGTAGGGGCAGGGGCCCAGATACGCAGTATTTT.

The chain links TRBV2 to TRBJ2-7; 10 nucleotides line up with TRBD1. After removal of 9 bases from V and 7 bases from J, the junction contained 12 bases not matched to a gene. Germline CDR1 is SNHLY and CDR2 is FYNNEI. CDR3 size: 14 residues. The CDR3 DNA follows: TGTGCCAGTAAACGGACAGGGGGGCTCGGGGAGCAGTACTTC. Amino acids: CASKRTGGLGEQYF.

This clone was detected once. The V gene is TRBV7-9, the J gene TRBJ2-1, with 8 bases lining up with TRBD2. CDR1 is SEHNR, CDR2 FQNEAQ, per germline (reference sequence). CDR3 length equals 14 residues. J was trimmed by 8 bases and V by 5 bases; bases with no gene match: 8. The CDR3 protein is CASSLSGLVYEQFF. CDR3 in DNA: TGTGCCAGCAGCCTATCGGGACTAGTATATGAGCAGTTCTTC. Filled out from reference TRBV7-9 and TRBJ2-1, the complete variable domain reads DTGVSQNPRHKITKRGQNVTFRCDPISEHNRLYWYRQTLGQGPEFLTYFQNEAQLEKSRLLSDRFSAERPKGSFSTLEIQRTEQGDSAMYLCASSLSGLVYEQFFGPGTRLTVL.

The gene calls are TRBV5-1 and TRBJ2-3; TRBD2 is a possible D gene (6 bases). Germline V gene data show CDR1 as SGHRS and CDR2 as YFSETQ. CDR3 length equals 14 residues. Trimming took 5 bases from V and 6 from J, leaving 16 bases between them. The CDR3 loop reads CASSNAAGLDTQYF. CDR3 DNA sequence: TGCGCCAGCAGTAATGCTGCGGGGCTCGATACGCAGTATTTT. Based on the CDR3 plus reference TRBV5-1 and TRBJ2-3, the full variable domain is KAGVTQTPRYLIKTRGQQVTLSCSPISGHRSVSWYQQTPGQGLQFLFEYFSETQRNKGNFPGRFSGRQFSNSRSEMNVSTLELGDSALYLCASSNAAGLDTQYFGPGTRLTVL.

The CDR3: CASSSGTGSYNEQFF. DNA of the CDR3: TGTGCCAGCTCGTCCGGGACAGGCTCCTACAATGAGCAGTTCTTC. The rearrangement links TRBV18 to TRBJ2-1; 8 positions match TRBD1. Germline assignment: CDR1 KGHSH and CDR2 LQKENI. The CDR3 covers 15 residues. After removal of 6 bases from V and 0 bases from J, the junction contained 4 bases not matched to a gene.

DNA for the CDR3: TGTGCCACCAGCAGAGATTGGGAGGGTTCTAATGGCTACACCTTC. Translated, it gives CATSRDWEGSNGYTF. The rearrangement joins TRBV15 to TRBJ1-2; no definite D call. CDR3 length: 15 residues. V was pared by 0 bases and J by 6 bases, with 14 bases between. Germline values: CDR1 LNHNV, CDR2 YYDKDF (reference sequence).